The 5 T cell receptor beta chains below were found in one sample sequenced in a study of T-cell reconstitution after alpha-beta-depleted transplantation in children. TCRbeta library preparation incorporated unique molecular identifiers. TCRdb independently ran MiXCR on the PCR reads; one entry per CDR3 protein. The table records over 150,000 distinct CDR3 sequences, just under 6.5% of them present only once. Here the sequenced sample was PBMCs, taken before TCRalphabeta/CD19-depleted stem cell transplant. Receptors were obtained from a girl under two years old with combined immunodeficiency, due to receive a stem cell transplant.

Concerning this clonotype itself: A read error is possible here, since a much larger clone lies one base away. V is TRBV7-9 and J is TRBJ1-1, with D possibly TRBD1 on 6 matching bases. The CDR3 consists of 16 residues. Germline loops: CDR1 SEHNR, CDR2 FQNEAQ (reference sequence). The DNA of the CDR3 is TGTGCCGGCAGCTTAGTTTCAGGGGTACCCAACACTGAAGCTTTCTTT. Translated, it gives CAGSLVSGVPNTEAFF.

This clonotype appeared many times. CDR3: CASSRGYLAKNIQYF. Written as DNA, the CDR3 is TGTGCCAGCAGCCGAGGTTACCTAGCCAAAAACATTCAGTACTTC. The rearrangement uses TRBV6-1 and TRBJ2-4; no firm D call. Germline CDR1 and CDR2: MNHNS and SASEGT. V lost 6 bases, J lost 0 bases, and 12 bases lay in between. This CDR3 spans 15 amino acids.

This clonotype has only a few counts. The rearrangement joins TRBV28 to TRBJ1-3; TRBD1 might be the D (5 bases). Per the germline V gene, CDR1 is MDHEN and CDR2 is SYDVKM. The CDR3 spans 14 residues. With 10 bases removed from V and 0 bases from J, the gap between germline ends came to 13 bases. This chain's CDR3 is CAILEGPSGNTIYF. The CDR3, as DNA: TGTGCCATCCTGGAGGGGCCCTCTGGAAACACCATATATTTT.

Regarding this clonotype: A single base separates this from a much larger clone, so it may be a read error. This chain links TRBV12-3 or TRBV12-4 with TRBJ1-1; perhaps TRBD1 as D (5 bases). CDR3 size: 14 residues. CDR3 sequence: CASSSGGMNAEAFF. The DNA of the CDR3 is TGTGCCAGCAGCTCGGGGGGTATGAACGCTGAAGCTTTCTTT.

This clonotype was found many times. This rearrangement joins TRBV29-1 to TRBJ2-2; D may correspond to TRBD1 or TRBD2 (6 bases each). V was shortened by 5 bases and J by 3 bases, with 13 bases between the two germline ends. Germline values: CDR1 SQVTM, CDR2 ANQGSEA. The CDR3 runs to 14 residues. CDR3 DNA: TGCAGCGTTAGGGGGGACACTTACACCGGGGAGCTGTTTTTT. Translation gives CSVRGDTYTGELFF.